Below are 15 T cell receptor beta chains sequenced from a single sample in a study of long-term antiretroviral therapy in people with HIV (dated by TCRdb to between 2021 and 2024). The immunoSEQ hsTCRB v3.0 assay was used at survey level resolution to sequence the TRB variable region. Imported from immuneACCESS, the table was reduced by TCRdb to in-frame sequences with V and J called. These copies leave out some clones; in studies compared against another copy, an unresolved V gene accounts for under half, and the cause of the remainder is not known. The sample has roughly 29,000 clones on record, more than 90% of them singletons. The ten largest make up 7.5% to 9% of the sample. The sample in question was unsorted PBMCs, obtained approximately 6.3 years after starting antiretroviral therapy. Receptors were obtained from a man aged 30 to 39 with HIV.

J is TRBJ2-6 and V is TRBV5-4, with D unclear. V was cut by 0 bases and J by 0 bases, with 4 bases left in between. The CDR3 totals 15 residues. Germline CDR1 and CDR2: SGHNT and YYREEE (reference sequence). Here the CDR3 reads CASSLGNSGANVLTF. The CDR3 DNA reads TGTGCCAGCAGCTTGGGGAACTCTGGGGCCAACGTCCTGACTTTC.

The rearrangement joins TRBV5-6 to TRBJ2-7, with D possibly matching TRBD1 (6 bases). Germline V lookup: CDR1 SGHDT, CDR2 YYEEEE. CDR3 length equals 15 residues. V lost 0 bases, J lost 8 bases, and 18 bases lay in between. CDR3 residues: CASSLDREMWGKQYF. Here the CDR3 DNA reads TGTGCCAGCAGCTTGGACAGGGAGATGTGGGGCAAGCAGTACTTC. Looking up the rest from reference TRBV5-6 and TRBJ2-7 gives the full variable domain: DAGVTQSPTHLIKTRGQQVTLRCSPKSGHDTVSWYQQALGQGPQFIFQYYEEEERQRGNFPDRFSGHQFPNYSSELNVNALLLGDSALYLCASSLDREMWGKQYFGPGTRLTVT.

The rearrangement uses TRBV19 and TRBJ2-3, with 9 bases lining up with TRBD2. This CDR3 contains 15 residues. V shed 2 bases and J 2 bases; nucleotides not matched to a gene: 2. CDR1 and CDR2 (germline): LNHDA, SQIVND (reference sequence). This CDR3 reads CASSISSGITDTQYF. The CDR3 coding sequence is TGTGCCAGTAGTATATCTAGCGGGATCACAGATACGCAGTATTTT.

The chain couples TRBV7-3 to TRBJ2-1, with TRBD2 matching 14 bases. V was pared by 5 bases and J by 9 bases, with 9 bases of the junction left unmatched. Germline CDR1 is SGHTA and CDR2 is FQGTGA. The CDR3 extends over 16 amino acids. CDR3 nucleotide sequence: TGTGCCAGCAGCCCGGGACTAGCGGGAGCGGGGGGTGAGCAGTTCTTC. Protein: CASSPGLAGAGGEQFF.

V gene TRBV30 combines with J gene TRBJ2-7; D is possibly TRBD1 (5 bases). Trimming took off 2 bases at V and 2 bases at J, with 7 bases between the two ends. CDR1 and CDR2 (germline): GTSNPN, SVGIG (reference sequence). This CDR3 has 12 residues. CDR3 nucleotide sequence: TGTGCCTGGAGTTCCAGGGCCTACGAGCAGTACTTC. Translation gives CAWSSRAYEQYF.

V usage is TRBV30 and J usage is TRBJ2-5; perhaps TRBD2 as D (5 bases). V was clipped by 0 bases and J by 5 bases, with 7 bases between them. CDR3 length: 12 residues. Germline V gives CDR1 GTSNPN, CDR2 SVGIG (reference sequence). In DNA, the CDR3 is TGTGCCTGGAGTGTACTAGGGGAGACCCAGTACTTC. Its protein product is CAWSVLGETQYF.

The CDR3 sequence is CASSRPNNQPQHF. In nucleotides, the CDR3 is TGTGCCAGCAGCCGCCCGAACAATCAGCCCCAGCATTTT. V and J are TRBV6-5 and TRBJ1-5; D remains unclear. Germline lookup yields CDR1 MNHEY and CDR2 SVGAGI. The CDR3 extends over 13 amino acids. The V and J ends lost 6 bases and 3 bases respectively, with 9 bases between them.

CDR3 nucleotides: TGTGCCAGCAGCTTGTCCGGGGCTGGAAACACCATATATTTT. Protein: CASSLSGAGNTIYF. J is TRBJ1-3 and V is TRBV13; D gene uncertain. Trimming took 3 bases from V and 2 from J, leaving 8 bases between them. The CDR3 contains 14 residues. Germline CDR1 and CDR2: PRHDT and FYEKMQ (reference sequence).

Worth noting for this clone: The sample has other DNA sequences that encode this CDR3 too. The genes are TRBV15 and TRBJ2-5; D unresolved. This CDR3 is built from 13 residues. V dropped 2 bases and J dropped 5 bases, with 9 bases sitting between them. Germline CDR1 is LNHNV and CDR2 is YYDKDF (reference sequence). The CDR3 nucleotides read TGTGCCACCAGCAGATACGGCGGTGAGACCCAGTACTTC. This gives the protein CATSRYGGETQYF. The entire variable domain, with the rest obtained from reference TRBV15 and TRBJ2-5, is as follows: DAMVIQNPRYQVTQFGKPVTLSCSQTLNHNVMYWYQQKSSQAPKLLFHYYDKDFNNEADTPDNFQSRRPNTSFCFLDIRSPGLGDTAMYLCATSRYGGETQYFGPGTRLLVL.

This rearrangement joins TRBV6-6 to TRBJ2-4, with D perhaps matching TRBD2 (7 bases). Looked up from germline, CDR1 is MNHNY and CDR2 is SVGAGI (reference sequence). Deletions cut 8 bases from V and 8 bases from J, with 16 bases between. This CDR3 has 13 residues. The CDR3 DNA is TGTGCCAGCGGGGGGGGCCCCTCGGACATTCAGTACTTC. Its translation is CASGGGPSDIQYF.

The chain combines TRBV2 with TRBJ1-1, with no clear D. The germline V gene has CDR1 SNHLY and CDR2 FYNNEI. This CDR3 is 14 amino acids long. V lost 6 bases and J lost 6, with 17 bases in between. The chain's CDR3 is CASRGWPKQSEAFF. CDR3 coding DNA: TGTGCCAGCAGGGGTTGGCCGAAGCAGTCTGAAGCTTTCTTT.

This chain joins TRBV6-5 and TRBJ2-2; 7 nucleotides align to TRBD1. CDR1 is MNHEY and CDR2 is SVGAGI in the germline V gene. The CDR3 extends over 15 amino acids. With 5 bases clipped from V and 0 bases from J, the junction kept 3 bases outside the gene matches. CDR3 coding DNA: TGTGCCAGCAGTCGCAGGGGGTCGAACACCGGGGAGCTGTTTTTT. It encodes CASSRRGSNTGELFF.

This clone came up a few times. The V and J genes are TRBV19 and TRBJ1-2, with a tentative D call TRBD1 (5 bases). V was shortened by 1 base and J by 4 bases, with 10 bases between the two germline ends. The CDR3 is 14 amino acids. In germline, CDR1 is LNHDA, CDR2 SQIVND (reference sequence). DNA for the CDR3: TGTGCCAGTAGTATAGGGACATCCTCCTATGGCTACACCTTC. Translated: CASSIGTSSYGYTF. The whole variable domain, filled in from reference TRBV19 and TRBJ1-2, reads DGGITQSPKYLFRKEGQNVTLSCEQNLNHDAMYWYRQDPGQGLRLIYYSQIVNDFQKGDIAEGYSVSREKKESFPLTVTSAQKNPTAFYLCASSIGTSSYGYTFGSGTRLTVV.

CDR3 loop: CATSRVGRAQETQYF. CDR3 nucleotide sequence: TGTGCCACCAGCAGAGTCGGGAGGGCCCAAGAGACCCAGTACTTC. The V gene is TRBV15, the J gene TRBJ2-5, with TRBD2 identical over 8 bases. Germline V CDR1 and CDR2: LNHNV, YYDKDF (reference sequence). The CDR3 runs 15 residues. V lost 1 base and J lost 1; bases outside the gene matches: 2.

The V and J genes are TRBV7-9 and TRBJ2-7; 8 bases align to TRBD2. The germline V gene has CDR1 SEHNR and CDR2 FQNEAQ (reference sequence). With 5 bases clipped from V and 3 bases from J, the junction kept 6 bases outside the gene matches. The CDR3 contains 14 residues. CDR3 DNA: TGTGCCAGCAGCCGGAGCGGGAGTGGCTACGAGCAGTACTTC. Amino acids: CASSRSGSGYEQYF.